This TCR beta chain derives from a study of regulatory T cells in long-lasting Graves disease. General observations from the study: Persistent cases favored TRBV28, TRBJ1-2 and TRBJ2-5. Patients whose Graves' disease persisted exhibited lower TCR diversity than those newly diagnosed.

Time point reported: newly diagnosed GD, antithyroid drugs for less than 3 months. Extracted RNA from PBMCs served as the source of the TCR library. A blood draw put around 9 milliliters of peripheral blood into EDTA tubes. Worth noting for this clonotype: Its cognate antigen is unknown.

CDR1 SGHTA and CDR2 FQGNSA come from the germline V gene. With V trimmed by 3 bases and J by 3 bases, 8 bases remained unmatched. The CDR3 consists of 16 residues. The authors built TCR beta libraries using iRepertoire HTBI primers and Arm-PCR of CDR3 regions. TCRdb called the multiplex PCR reads again in MiXCR, with one record for every CDR3 protein. The table records a few hundred thousand distinct CDR3 sequences, approximately 13% of them present only once. The same data also contributed to another study, on T cells in Graves' hyperthyroidism and ophthalmopathy. From that second work: Researchers found most expanded thyroid clonotypes above 0.001 in blood as well.

The receptor comes from a man in his thirties or forties with Graves disease. The starting material was peripheral blood mononuclear cells (PBMCs), obtained at new diagnosis, from a patient treated with antithyroid drugs. The V and J genes are TRBV7-2 and TRBJ2-3; 8 bases match TRBD2. This CDR3 reads CASSFSVAGGTDTQYF. CDR3 DNA sequence: TGTGCCAGCAGCTTCTCTGTCGCGGGAGGAACAGATACGCAGTATTTT.